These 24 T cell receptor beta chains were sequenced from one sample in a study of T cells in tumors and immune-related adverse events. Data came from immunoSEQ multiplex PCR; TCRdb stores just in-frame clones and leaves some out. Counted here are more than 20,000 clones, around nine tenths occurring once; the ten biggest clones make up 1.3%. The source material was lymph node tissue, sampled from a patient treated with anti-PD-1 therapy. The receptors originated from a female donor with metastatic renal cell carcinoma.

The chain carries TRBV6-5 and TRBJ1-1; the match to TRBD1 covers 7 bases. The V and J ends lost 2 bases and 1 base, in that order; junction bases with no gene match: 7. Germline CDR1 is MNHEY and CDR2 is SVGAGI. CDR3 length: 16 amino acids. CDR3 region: CASSYQGQRPNTEAFF. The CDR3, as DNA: TGTGCCAGCAGTTACCAGGGACAGAGGCCGAACACTGAAGCTTTCTTT.

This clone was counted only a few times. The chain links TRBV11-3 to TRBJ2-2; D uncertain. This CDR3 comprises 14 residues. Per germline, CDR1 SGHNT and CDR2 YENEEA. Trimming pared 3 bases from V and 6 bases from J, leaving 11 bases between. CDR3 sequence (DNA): TGTGCCAGCAGCTTTTCCTTTGTGGCCGGGGAGCTGTTTTTT. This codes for CASSFSFVAGELFF.

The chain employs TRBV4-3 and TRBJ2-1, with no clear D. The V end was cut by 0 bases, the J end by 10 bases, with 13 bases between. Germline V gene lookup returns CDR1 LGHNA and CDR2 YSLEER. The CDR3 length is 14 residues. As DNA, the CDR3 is TGCGCCAGCAGCCAAGATATCGGCCGTTGGGAGCAGTTCTTC. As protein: CASSQDIGRWEQFF.

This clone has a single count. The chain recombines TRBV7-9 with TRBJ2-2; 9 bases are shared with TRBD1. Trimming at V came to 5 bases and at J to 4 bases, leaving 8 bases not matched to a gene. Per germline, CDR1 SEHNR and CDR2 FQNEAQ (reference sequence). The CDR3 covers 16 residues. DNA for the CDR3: TGTGCCAGCAGCCTACCTTGGACAGGGGCCACCGGGGAGCTGTTTTTT. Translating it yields CASSLPWTGATGELFF.

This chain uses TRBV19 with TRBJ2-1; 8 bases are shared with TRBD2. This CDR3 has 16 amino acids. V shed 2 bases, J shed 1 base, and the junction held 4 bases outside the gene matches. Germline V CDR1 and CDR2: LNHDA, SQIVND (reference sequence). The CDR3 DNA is TGTGCCAGTAGTATAAAACTAGCGGCTTCCTACAATGAGCAGTTCTTC. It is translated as CASSIKLAASYNEQFF.

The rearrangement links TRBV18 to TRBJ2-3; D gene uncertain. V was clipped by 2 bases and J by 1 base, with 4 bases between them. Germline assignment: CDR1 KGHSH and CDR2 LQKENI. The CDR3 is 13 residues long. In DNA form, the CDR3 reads TGTGCCAGCTCACCATCGGGCACAGATACGCAGTATTTT. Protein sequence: CASSPSGTDTQYF.

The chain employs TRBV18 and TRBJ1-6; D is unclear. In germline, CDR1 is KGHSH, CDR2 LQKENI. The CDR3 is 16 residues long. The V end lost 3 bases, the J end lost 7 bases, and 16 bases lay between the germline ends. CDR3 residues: CASSPTHSGENSPLHF. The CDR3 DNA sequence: TGTGCCAGCTCACCGACACATTCGGGCGAAAATTCACCCCTCCACTTT.

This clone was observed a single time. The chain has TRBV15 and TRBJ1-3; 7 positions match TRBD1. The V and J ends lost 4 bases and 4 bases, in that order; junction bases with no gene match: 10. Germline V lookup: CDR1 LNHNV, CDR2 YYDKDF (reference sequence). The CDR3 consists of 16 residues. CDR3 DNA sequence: TGTGCCACCAGCACCGACAGGGCTATAGGGGGAAACACCATATATTTT. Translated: CATSTDRAIGGNTIYF.

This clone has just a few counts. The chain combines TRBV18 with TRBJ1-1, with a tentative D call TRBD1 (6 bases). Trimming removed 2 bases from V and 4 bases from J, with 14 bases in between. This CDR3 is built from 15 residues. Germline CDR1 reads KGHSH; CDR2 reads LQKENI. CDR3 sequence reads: CASSPWDNLPTEAFF. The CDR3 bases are TGTGCCAGCTCACCATGGGACAACCTCCCCACTGAAGCTTTCTTT.

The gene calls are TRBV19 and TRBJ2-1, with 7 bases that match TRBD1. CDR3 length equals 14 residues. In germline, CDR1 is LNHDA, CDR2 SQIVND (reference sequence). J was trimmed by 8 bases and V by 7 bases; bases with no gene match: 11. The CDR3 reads CASTPTGTPHEQFF. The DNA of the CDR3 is TGTGCCAGTACCCCGACAGGGACCCCGCATGAGCAGTTCTTC.

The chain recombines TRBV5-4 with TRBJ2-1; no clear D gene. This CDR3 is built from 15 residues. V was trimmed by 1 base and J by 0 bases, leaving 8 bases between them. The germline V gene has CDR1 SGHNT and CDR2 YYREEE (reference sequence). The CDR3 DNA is TGTGCCAGCAGCTTGTCCGGCGACTCCTACAATGAGCAGTTCTTC. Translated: CASSLSGDSYNEQFF.

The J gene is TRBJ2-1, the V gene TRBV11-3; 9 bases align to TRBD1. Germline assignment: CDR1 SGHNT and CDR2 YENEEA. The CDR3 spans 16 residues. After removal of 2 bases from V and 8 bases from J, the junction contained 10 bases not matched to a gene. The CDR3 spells CASSLLGDRGWDEQFF. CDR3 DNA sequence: TGTGCCAGCAGCTTATTGGGCGACAGGGGGTGGGATGAGCAGTTCTTC.

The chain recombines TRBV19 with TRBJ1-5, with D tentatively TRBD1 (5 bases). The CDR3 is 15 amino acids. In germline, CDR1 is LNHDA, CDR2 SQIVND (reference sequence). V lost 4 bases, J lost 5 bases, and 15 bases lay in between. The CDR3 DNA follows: TGTGCCAGTAGTAAAGTAGGGACGGCAGATCAGCCCCAGCATTTT. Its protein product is CASSKVGTADQPQHF.

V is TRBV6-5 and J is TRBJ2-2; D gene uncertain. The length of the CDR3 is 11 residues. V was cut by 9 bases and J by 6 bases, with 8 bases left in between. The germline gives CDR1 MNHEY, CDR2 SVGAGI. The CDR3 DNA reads TGTGCCAGTCGGACCCCCGGGGAGCTGTTTTTT. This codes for CASRTPGELFF.

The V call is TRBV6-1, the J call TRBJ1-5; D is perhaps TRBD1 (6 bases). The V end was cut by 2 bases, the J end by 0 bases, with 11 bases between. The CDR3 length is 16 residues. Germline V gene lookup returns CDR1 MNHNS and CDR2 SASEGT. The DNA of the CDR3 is TGTGCCAGCAGTGAATTAAGGGGGAATAGCAATCAGCCCCAGCATTTT. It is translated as CASSELRGNSNQPQHF.

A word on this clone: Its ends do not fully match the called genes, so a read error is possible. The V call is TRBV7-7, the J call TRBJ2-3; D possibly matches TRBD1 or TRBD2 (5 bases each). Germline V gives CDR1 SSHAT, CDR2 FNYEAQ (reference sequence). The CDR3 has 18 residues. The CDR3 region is CASSLGPRAGARTDTQYF. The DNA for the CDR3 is TGTGCTAGCAGCTTAGGCCCGAGGGCCGGGGCGAGGACAGATACGCAGTATTTT. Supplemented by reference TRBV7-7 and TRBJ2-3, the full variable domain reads GAGVSQSPRYKVTKRGQDVTLRCDPISSHATLYWYQQALGQGPEFLTYFNYEAQPDKSGLPSDRFSAERPEGSISTLTIQRTEQRDSAMYRCASSLGPRAGARTDTQYFGPGTRLTVL.

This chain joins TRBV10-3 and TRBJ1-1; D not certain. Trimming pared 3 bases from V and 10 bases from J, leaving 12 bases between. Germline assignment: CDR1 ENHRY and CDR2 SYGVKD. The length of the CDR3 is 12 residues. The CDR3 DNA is TGTGCCATCAGTGACAAGGGCGTTGTAGCTTTCTTT. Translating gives CAISDKGVVAFF.

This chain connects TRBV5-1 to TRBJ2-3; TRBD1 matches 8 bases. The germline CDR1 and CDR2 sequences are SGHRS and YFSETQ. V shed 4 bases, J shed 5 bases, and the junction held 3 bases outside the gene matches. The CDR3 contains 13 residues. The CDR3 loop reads CASSQGQGDTQYF. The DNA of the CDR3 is TGCGCCAGCAGCCAAGGACAGGGAGATACGCAGTATTTT. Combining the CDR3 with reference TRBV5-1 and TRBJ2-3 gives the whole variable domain KAGVTQTPRYLIKTRGQQVTLSCSPISGHRSVSWYQQTPGQGLQFLFEYFSETQRNKGNFPGRFSGRQFSNSRSEMNVSTLELGDSALYLCASSQGQGDTQYFGPGTRLTVL.

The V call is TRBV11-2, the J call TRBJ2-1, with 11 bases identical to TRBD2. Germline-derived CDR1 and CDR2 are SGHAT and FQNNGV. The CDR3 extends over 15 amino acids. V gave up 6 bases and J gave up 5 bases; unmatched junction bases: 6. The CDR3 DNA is TGTGCCAGCAGTGCTAGCGGGGGGCCCCACAATGAGCAGTTCTTC. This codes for CASSASGGPHNEQFF. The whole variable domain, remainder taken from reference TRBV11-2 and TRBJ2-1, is EAGVAQSPRYKIIEKRQSVAFWCNPISGHATLYWYQQILGQGPKLLIQFQNNGVVDDSQLPKDRFSAERLKGVDSTLKIQPAKLEDSAVYLCASSASGGPHNEQFFGPGTRLTVL.

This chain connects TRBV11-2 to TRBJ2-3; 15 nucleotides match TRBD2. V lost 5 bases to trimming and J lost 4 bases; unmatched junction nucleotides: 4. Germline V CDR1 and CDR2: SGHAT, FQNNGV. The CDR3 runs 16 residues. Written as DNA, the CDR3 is TGTGCCAGCAGCGAAGGACTAGCGGGAGGGCCAGATACGCAGTATTTT. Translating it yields CASSEGLAGGPDTQYF.

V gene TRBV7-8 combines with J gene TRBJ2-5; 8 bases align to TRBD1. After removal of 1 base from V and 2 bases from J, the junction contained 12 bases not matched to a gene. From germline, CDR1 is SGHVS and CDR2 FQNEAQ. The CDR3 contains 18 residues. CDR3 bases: TGTGCCAGCAGCTTAGTGTACGGGACAGGTATGAATCAAGAGACCCAGTACTTC. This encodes CASSLVYGTGMNQETQYF.

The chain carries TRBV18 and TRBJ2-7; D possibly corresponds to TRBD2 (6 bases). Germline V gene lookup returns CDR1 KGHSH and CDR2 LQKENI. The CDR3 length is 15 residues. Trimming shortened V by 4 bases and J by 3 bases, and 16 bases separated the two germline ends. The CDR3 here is CASSHTGVDGYEQYF. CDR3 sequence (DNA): TGTGCCAGCTCACACACGGGAGTCGATGGCTACGAGCAGTACTTC.

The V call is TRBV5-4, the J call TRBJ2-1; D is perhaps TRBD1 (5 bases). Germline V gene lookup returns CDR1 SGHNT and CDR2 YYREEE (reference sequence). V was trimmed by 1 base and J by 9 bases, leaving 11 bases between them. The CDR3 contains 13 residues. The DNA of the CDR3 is TGTGCCAGCAGCTTGAGATGGCAGGGTGAGCAGTTCTTC. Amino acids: CASSLRWQGEQFF.

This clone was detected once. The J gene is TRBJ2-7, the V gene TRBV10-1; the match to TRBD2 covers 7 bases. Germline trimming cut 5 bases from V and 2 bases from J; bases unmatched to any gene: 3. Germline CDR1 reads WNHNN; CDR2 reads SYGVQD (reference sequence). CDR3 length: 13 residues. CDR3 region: CASSSSGAYEQYF. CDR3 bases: TGCGCCAGCAGTAGCAGCGGGGCCTACGAGCAGTACTTC.